This T cell receptor (beta chain) derives from a study of blood T cell repertoires in COVID-19. Study overall: Acute and convalescent COVID-19 specimens originated in the United States, Italy and Spain. PBMCs, B-cell-depleted T cells, or T cells were the source of the cDNA or gDNA that made up the material.

Participants' own reports of clinical history determined their cohort assignment. Recovered status applied to Cohort 3 donors who had two consecutive negative PCRs. It also applied to those with clearance or with symptom resolution. The CDR3 is 14 amino acids. Germline V CDR1 and CDR2: SEHNR, FQNEAQ (reference sequence). V shed 1 base and J shed 6 bases, with 10 bases lying between them. Produced via immunoSEQ multiplex PCR; TCRdb's table is partial and in-frame only. The data show 400,000 or so clones, around 90% seen once. V gene TRBV7-9 combines with J gene TRBJ2-1; D is perhaps TRBD2 (5 bases). Sequenced material: PBMCs or T cells enriched from blood (not recorded which). The TCR was taken from a man in his late teens or twenties who had recovered from COVID-19. Written as DNA, the CDR3 is TGTGCCAGCAGCTTAGGGGAGCGAGGCAATGAGCAGTTCTTC. The encoded protein is CASSLGERGNEQFF.